These 27 T cell receptor beta chains originate from one sample sequenced in a study of blood T cell repertoires in COVID-19. Assay used: immunoSEQ multiplex PCR; TCRdb lists only in-frame clones, some missing. The table records under 250,000 clones, 80% to 90% of them present only once. Source material: PBMCs or T cells enriched from blood (not recorded which). These receptors were taken from a woman aged 25 to 45 who had been exposed to COVID-19.

The V gene is TRBV5-5, the J gene TRBJ2-7; TRBD2 aligns across 8 bases. After removal of 4 bases from V and 2 bases from J, the junction contained 5 bases not matched to a gene. The germline CDR1 and CDR2 sequences are SGHKS and YYEKEE (reference sequence). The CDR3 totals 14 residues. In DNA form, the CDR3 reads TGTGCCAGCAGCGCCACGGGACTAGCCTACGAGCAGTACTTC. Translating gives CASSATGLAYEQYF.

The rearrangement links TRBV18 to TRBJ2-7, with TRBD2 identical over 9 bases. Germline CDR1 and CDR2: KGHSH and LQKENI. CDR3 length: 15 residues. Germline trimming cut 3 bases from V and 7 bases from J; bases unmatched to any gene: 10. CDR3 in amino acids: CASSPAGAGGREQYF. CDR3 nucleotide sequence: TGTGCCAGCTCACCCGCTGGGGCGGGAGGGCGAGAGCAGTACTTC.

The J gene is TRBJ1-2, the V gene TRBV2; possibly TRBD1 for D (6 bases). Trimming left V 7 bases short and J 0 bases short, with 18 bases between. This CDR3 is built from 16 residues. CDR1 and CDR2 from the germline V gene are SNHLY and FYNNEI. CDR3 loop: CASTQEGDTPNYGYTF. The CDR3 DNA follows: TGTGCCAGCACCCAAGAGGGGGACACCCCTAACTATGGCTACACCTTC.

The rearrangement links TRBV5-4 to TRBJ2-1, with 7 bases lining up with TRBD1. The junction had 5 bases not matched to a gene; V was cut back by 4 bases and J by 7 bases. The CDR3 extends over 13 amino acids. Germline assignment: CDR1 SGHNT and CDR2 YYREEE (reference sequence). CDR3 region: CASSPGTDNEQFF. Written as DNA, the CDR3 is TGTGCCAGCAGCCCCGGGACAGATAATGAGCAGTTCTTC.

In this sample, this clone turned up once. The rearrangement links TRBV5-1 to TRBJ1-1; D might be TRBD1 (6 bases). Germline lookup yields CDR1 SGHRS and CDR2 YFSETQ. This CDR3 is built from 14 residues. V lost 0 bases, J lost 3 bases, and 9 bases lay in between. CDR3 in DNA: TGCGCCAGCAGCTTGGAGCAGGGGTACACTGAAGCTTTCTTT. It codes for CASSLEQGYTEAFF. The full variable domain, rest sourced from reference TRBV5-1 and TRBJ1-1, is KAGVTQTPRYLIKTRGQQVTLSCSPISGHRSVSWYQQTPGQGLQFLFEYFSETQRNKGNFPGRFSGRQFSNSRSEMNVSTLELGDSALYLCASSLEQGYTEAFFGQGTRLTVV.

The chain is built from TRBV7-2 and TRBJ2-1; 13 bases map to TRBD2. The CDR3 contains 16 residues. The V gene's germline CDR1 is SGHTA and CDR2 FQGNSA. V dropped 4 bases and J dropped 7; count of bases not matched to a gene: 7. CDR3 residues: CASSSRGLAGVNEQFF. In DNA form, the CDR3 reads TGTGCCAGCAGCTCCAGAGGACTAGCGGGAGTTAATGAGCAGTTCTTC.

The chain carries TRBV5-1 and TRBJ2-5; 8 positions match TRBD1. The CDR3 contains 14 residues. Germline CDR1 is SGHRS and CDR2 is YFSETQ. Losses at the gene ends were 4 bases for V and 3 bases for J; bases not matched to a gene: 5. Here the CDR3 reads CASSVRGHKETQYF. Here the CDR3 DNA reads TGCGCCAGCAGCGTCAGGGGGCATAAAGAGACCCAGTACTTC.

The V call is TRBV5-4, the J call TRBJ1-1, with TRBD1 matching 8 bases. Germline-derived CDR1 and CDR2 are SGHNT and YYREEE (reference sequence). V was clipped by 4 bases and J by 4 bases; unmatched bases: 9. The CDR3 contains 15 residues. Written as DNA, the CDR3 is TGTGCCAGCAGCCTTCGACAGGGGTGGAGCACTGAAGCTTTCTTT. It is translated as CASSLRQGWSTEAFF.

The CDR3 nucleotides are TGTGCCTGGAGTCCGACTAGCGGTTTTTTGCCGAGCTCCTACAATGAGCAGTTCTTC. As protein: CAWSPTSGFLPSSYNEQFF. The chain is built from TRBV30 and TRBJ2-1; the match to TRBD2 covers 9 bases. Germline V gene sequence: CDR1 GTSNPN, CDR2 SVGIG (reference sequence). J lost 0 bases, V lost 2 bases, and 14 bases had no gene match. The CDR3 contains 19 residues.

The chain carries TRBV6-5 and TRBJ2-5; D is unresolved. The CDR3 totals 14 residues. The germline gives CDR1 MNHEY, CDR2 SVGAGI. V was shortened by 1 base and J by 2 bases, with 8 bases between the two germline ends. The CDR3 loop reads CASSYWRGQETQYF. Written as DNA, the CDR3 is TGTGCCAGCAGTTACTGGCGAGGACAAGAGACCCAGTACTTC.

Of note for this clone: The same CDR3 also results from other DNA sequences found in this sample. The chain links TRBV7-3 to TRBJ2-1; 12 nucleotides align to TRBD2. Germline trimming cut 4 bases from V and 4 bases from J; bases unmatched to any gene: 2. Germline V gives CDR1 SGHTA, CDR2 FQGTGA. This CDR3 contains 15 residues. CDR3: CASSSGLAGYNEQFF. The CDR3 DNA reads as TGTGCCAGCAGCTCCGGACTAGCGGGGTACAATGAGCAGTTCTTC.

The chain is built from TRBV3-1 (or the pseudogene TRBV3-2) and TRBJ2-4; TRBD1 aligns across 11 bases. J gave up 3 bases and V 4 bases, and 14 bases lay outside the gene matches. This CDR3 comprises 19 residues. In germline, CDR1 is LGHDT, CDR2 YNNKEL (reference sequence). CDR3 coding DNA: TGTGCCAGCAGCCCGAGGACAGGGGGCGCAGGTAAAGACAAAAACATTCAGTACTTC. It encodes CASSPRTGGAGKDKNIQYF.

The chain employs TRBV11-2 and TRBJ1-3; the D is unclear. With 6 bases removed from V and 2 bases from J, the gap between germline ends came to 14 bases. Germline values: CDR1 SGHAT, CDR2 FQNNGV. This CDR3 is 15 amino acids long. Here the CDR3 reads CASRPSGQTGNTIYF. CDR3 in DNA: TGTGCCAGCAGGCCCAGCGGCCAAACTGGAAACACCATATATTTT.

This chain links TRBV2 with TRBJ2-3, with 9 positions matching TRBD2. The trim removed 7 bases at V and 2 bases at J, leaving 10 bases unmatched. CDR3 length: 16 residues. Germline V lookup: CDR1 SNHLY, CDR2 FYNNEI. The CDR3 reads CASTKLAGSNTDTQYF. The CDR3, as DNA: TGTGCCAGCACGAAGCTAGCGGGATCCAACACAGATACGCAGTATTTT. Filled out from reference TRBV2 and TRBJ2-3, the complete variable domain reads EPEVTQTPSHQVTQMGQEVILRCVPISNHLYFYWYRQILGQKVEFLVSFYNNEISEKSEIFDDQFSVERPDGSNFTLKIRSTKLEDSAMYFCASTKLAGSNTDTQYFGPGTRLTVL.

The V and J genes are TRBV30 and TRBJ2-7; perhaps TRBD2 as D (6 bases). The CDR3 is 14 residues long. Germline V lookup: CDR1 GTSNPN, CDR2 SVGIG (reference sequence). The V end was cut by 3 bases, the J end by 0 bases, with 12 bases between. CDR3 sequence: CAWRGGANSYEQYF. The CDR3 DNA reads TGTGCCTGGAGAGGAGGGGCCAACTCCTACGAGCAGTACTTC.

The rearrangement uses TRBV5-1 and TRBJ2-1, with D possibly being TRBD1 (6 bases). CDR1 is SGHRS, CDR2 YFSETQ, per germline. Deletions cut 3 bases from V and 0 bases from J, with 19 bases between. The CDR3 covers 18 residues. The CDR3 nucleotides are TGCGCCAGCAGCTCTAAAGTACCCGGGACATACTCCTACAATGAGCAGTTCTTC. It codes for CASSSKVPGTYSYNEQFF.

V gene TRBV13 combines with J gene TRBJ2-1, with TRBD1 matching 9 bases. J was trimmed by 6 bases and V by 5 bases; bases with no gene match: 8. There are 15 residues in the CDR3. Per germline, CDR1 PRHDT and CDR2 FYEKMQ (reference sequence). CDR3 in amino acids: CASSPPGTGRNEQFF. Here the CDR3 DNA reads TGTGCCAGCAGCCCCCCCGGGACAGGGCGCAATGAGCAGTTCTTC.

The chain links TRBV24-1 to TRBJ1-5; TRBD1 matches 7 bases. From germline, CDR1 is KGHDR and CDR2 SFDVKD. V trimming: 6 bases; J trimming: 1 base; junction bases outside the gene matches: 2. The CDR3 contains 14 residues. The CDR3 spells CATSRGLSNQPQHF. DNA of the CDR3: TGTGCCACCAGTAGGGGGCTGAGCAATCAGCCCCAGCATTTT.

The V call is TRBV27, the J call TRBJ2-5; possible D gene TRBD1, 5 bases. Per germline, CDR1 MNHEY and CDR2 SMNVEV (reference sequence). The CDR3 runs to 14 residues. The ends were cut back, 3 bases at V and 3 bases at J, with 11 bases in the middle. As DNA, the CDR3 is TGTGCCAGCAGTTTGCAAGCCAGGGAAGAGACCCAGTACTTC. This encodes CASSLQAREETQYF.

The J gene is TRBJ1-2, the V gene TRBV24-1; 12 bases match TRBD1. The V gene end was trimmed by 4 bases and the J gene end by 7 bases; junction bases not matched to a gene: 9. Germline V gives CDR1 KGHDR, CDR2 SFDVKD. CDR3 size: 16 residues. CDR3 protein: CATSDTGTGGIAGYTF. The CDR3 bases are TGTGCCACCAGTGACACGGGGACAGGGGGCATCGCTGGCTACACCTTC.

This chain connects TRBV5-1 to TRBJ1-2, with 10 positions matching TRBD1. V lost 4 bases to trimming and J lost 8 bases; unmatched junction nucleotides: 11. The CDR3 is 15 amino acids. Germline V gene lookup returns CDR1 SGHRS and CDR2 YFSETQ. DNA of the CDR3: TGCGCCAGCAGCGGGGGACAGGGGAGTTATAAGGGCTACACCTTC. Encoded protein: CASSGGQGSYKGYTF.

The gene calls are TRBV5-1 and TRBJ2-3, with TRBD2 matching 13 bases. V dropped 3 bases and J dropped 2; count of bases not matched to a gene: 9. Germline-derived CDR1 and CDR2 are SGHRS and YFSETQ. The CDR3 loop spans 18 amino acids. CDR3 DNA: TGCGCCAGCAGCTGGTCGACTAGCGGGGGGAAATTCACAGATACGCAGTATTTT. It yields the protein CASSWSTSGGKFTDTQYF.

The chain employs TRBV6-5 and TRBJ1-2, with 8 bases aligning to TRBD1. The CDR3 is made up of 15 amino acids. Germline CDR1 MNHEY, CDR2 SVGAGI. V was clipped by 0 bases and J by 5 bases; unmatched bases: 5. The CDR3 protein is CASSYSGTGLYGYTF. The DNA for the CDR3 is TGTGCCAGCAGTTACTCCGGGACAGGCCTTTATGGCTACACCTTC.

This chain connects TRBV5-1 to TRBJ1-2; D call uncertain. Germline-derived CDR1 and CDR2 are SGHRS and YFSETQ. The CDR3 is 13 residues long. The V and J ends lost 0 bases and 7 bases respectively, with 10 bases between them. CDR3 nucleotides: TGCGCCAGCAGCTTGGACGGGATCGGTGGCTACACCTTC. Protein: CASSLDGIGGYTF.

This chain links TRBV6-5 with TRBJ1-2, with D possibly being TRBD1 (5 bases). This CDR3 comprises 15 residues. The germline V and J ends were trimmed by 0 bases and 2 bases, with 10 bases remaining between them. The germline V gene encodes CDR1 MNHEY and CDR2 SVGAGI. The CDR3 sequence is CASSYSSGGNYGYTF. The CDR3, as DNA: TGTGCCAGCAGTTACTCGTCGGGGGGGAACTATGGCTACACCTTC.

This chain's CDR3 is CASSVVDTQYF. CDR3 nucleotides: TGCGCCAGCAGTGTCGTAGATACGCAGTATTTT. J is TRBJ2-3 and V is TRBV10-2, with D hard to call. Germline CDR1 reads WSHSY; CDR2 reads SAAADI. This CDR3 comprises 11 residues. The V and J ends lost 4 bases and 5 bases respectively, with 4 bases between them.

V usage is TRBV25-1 and J usage is TRBJ1-4; the match to TRBD1 covers 11 bases. Germline V lookup: CDR1 MGHDK, CDR2 SYGVNS. The ends lost 4 bases at V and 6 bases at J; junction bases unmatched: 4. This CDR3 has 15 residues. CDR3 nucleotide sequence: TGTGCCAGCAGTGCCCCGGGACAGGGGGATGAAAAACTGTTTTTT. It specifies CASSAPGQGDEKLFF.